Listed below are T cell receptor beta chains from one sample, sequenced in a study of T-cell memory formation after mild COVID-19. TCRdb independently ran MiXCR on the 5' RACE reads; one entry per CDR3 protein. This sample yields around 410,000 distinct CDR3 sequences, of which less than 25% are seen a single time; around 14% belongs to the top ten. The source material was PBMCs or a T cell subset sorted from them (not recorded which). The receptors here all came from an adult woman who had mild COVID-19 (a few samples of this study predate the infection). Cell type and time point are not known. The CDR3 runs from the conserved cysteine through the conserved F or W. D genes are given only for firm matches. Expanded clones are given a class, and other clones once, few, many or no size at all.

clone size | J gene | CDR3 length | D gene | V gene | CDR3 DNA | CDR3 protein
. | TRBJ1-2 | 15 | . | TRBV7-9 | TGTGCCAGCAGTCTCAGACAGCAAGCTAACTATGGCTACACCTTC | CASSLRQQANYGYTF
. | TRBJ2-1 | 13 | . | TRBV12-3/TRBV12-4 | TGTGCCAGCTCTAGGTACAGGGAAGGTGAGCAGTTCTTC | CASSRYREGEQFF
many | TRBJ2-3 | 14 | . | TRBV29-1 | TGCAGCGTTGAAGATCTCGGGACCTCAGATACGCAGTATTTT | CSVEDLGTSDTQYF
few | TRBJ2-3 | 16 | . | TRBV3-1 | TGTGCCAGCAGCCAAGCAGAAACCGTATTCACAGATACGCAGTATTTT | CASSQAETVFTDTQYF
. | TRBJ2-1 | 15 | TRBD1 | TRBV19 | TGTGCCAGTAAACTGTCGGACAGGGGGATGAATGAGCAGTTCTTC | CASKLSDRGMNEQFF
few | TRBJ2-3 | 11 | . | TRBV28 | TGTGCCAGCAGTCCAGGGTGGGCGCAGTATTTT | CASSPGWAQYF
. | TRBJ2-1 | 14 | TRBD2 | TRBV4-3 | TGCGCCAGCAGCCGAGGACTAGCGATCAATGAGCAGTTCTTC | CASSRGLAINEQFF
many | TRBJ2-1 | 15 | TRBD2 | TRBV5-1 | TGCGCCAGCAGCTTTGGAGCGGGACTATACAATGAGCAGTTCTTC | CASSFGAGLYNEQFF
. | TRBJ2-5 | 14 | . | TRBV28 | TGTGCCAGCACCCGGGGGCCTCCTCAAGAGACCCAGTACTTC | CASTRGPPQETQYF
. | TRBJ2-3 | 17 | TRBD2 | TRBV4-2 | TGTGCCAGCAGCCAAGGGGGGGGACTAGCGGGAGCAGACACGCAGTATTTT | CASSQGGGLAGADTQYF
. | TRBJ1-6 | 12 | . | TRBV10-3 | TGTGCCATCGGACCGCTTAATTCACCCCTCCACTTT | CAIGPLNSPLHF
. | TRBJ1-2 | 17 | TRBD1 | TRBV7-9 | TGTGCCAGCAGCTTAGGGTCTAGGACAGGGGGCGACTATGGCTACACCTTC | CASSLGSRTGGDYGYTF